This T cell receptor beta chain came from a study of T-cell memory formation after mild COVID-19. Findings and caveats of the study: Clones that got smaller from day 15 to 85 had even CD4/CD8, while clones growing later tipped toward CD4+. SARS-CoV-2 specificity of second-wave clones peaking day 37 was unconfirmed. In pre-infection memory, a portion of responding clones appeared, which suggested that cross-reactive memory joined.

Trimming cost V 0 bases and J 4 bases, with 9 bases left between them. Germline CDR1 MGHRA, CDR2 YSYEKL. There are 14 residues in the CDR3. UMIs and sample barcodes were carried by the TCR alpha and TCR beta cDNA libraries that 5'RACE produced using constant-segment primers. Via MiXCR, TCRdb re-called the 5' RACE reads, giving one row per CDR3 protein. The top ten hold under 2.5% of the sample, which has fewer than 250,000 distinct CDR3 sequences, roughly 15% seen once. This clonotype was found a few times. What it recognizes is unknown. The source is an adult woman who had mild COVID-19 (a few samples of this study predate the infection). Cell type and time point are not known. The chain employs TRBV4-1 and TRBJ1-2; a possible D gene is TRBD1 (5 bases). The specimen sequenced was PBMCs or a T cell subset sorted from them (not recorded which). The CDR3 DNA is TGCGCCAGCAGCCAAGATGGGCAGGGCTATGGCTACACCTTC. This encodes CASSQDGQGYGYTF.